This T cell receptor (beta chain) appears in the sequencing data of a study of cytomegalovirus exposure and HLA in healthy donors. The study, taken as a whole, reports: Most TCR beta V segments were productive about 87% or about 30% of the time in an earlier analysis.

Germline CDR1 and CDR2: SGHRS and YFSETQ. Trimming removed 3 bases from V and 0 bases from J, with 10 bases in between. There are 15 residues in the CDR3. Primers: 60 Vbeta forward and 13 Jbeta reverse. Repertoires were generated with immunoSEQ multiplex PCR, while TCRdb's copy carries only in-frame clones and drops some. This sample carries 120,000 to 150,000 clones, roughly 79% of them seen once, and the ten largest clones take more than 1.5%. Regarding this clone: Its cognate antigen is unknown.

The sequence was collected from a woman between 40 and 50 years old in good health and CMV-seronegative. Material for sequencing was PBMCs. This rearrangement joins TRBV5-1 to TRBJ2-1; D unclear. This CDR3 reads CASSSTVNSYNEQFF. As DNA, the CDR3 is TGCGCCAGCAGCTCCACAGTCAACTCCTACAATGAGCAGTTCTTC. Supplemented by reference TRBV5-1 and TRBJ2-1, the full variable domain reads KAGVTQTPRYLIKTRGQQVTLSCSPISGHRSVSWYQQTPGQGLQFLFEYFSETQRNKGNFPGRFSGRQFSNSRSEMNVSTLELGDSALYLCASSSTVNSYNEQFFGPGTRLTVL.